The 14 T cell receptor beta chains listed next were all sequenced from one sample in a study of blood T cells in healthy people across ages. PCR was performed a second time for about 7 to 12 cycles using a sample-barcoded 5' primer and a J-beta primer mix. TCRdb ran MiXCR on the 5' RACE reads and lists one entry per CDR3 protein. The sample holds about 730,000 distinct CDR3 sequences, about 42% seen once. Input material: blood. The receptors were sampled from a woman in her sixties in good health.

V gene TRBV27 combines with J gene TRBJ2-2; D gene unclear. The CDR3 contains 14 residues. Germline CDR1 reads MNHEY; CDR2 reads SMNVEV (reference sequence). V gave up 5 bases and J gave up 3 bases, with 10 bases separating them. The CDR3 is CASSLGYDTGELFF. The CDR3 bases are TGTGCCAGCAGTCTAGGGTACGACACCGGGGAGCTGTTTTTT.

The J gene is TRBJ1-2, the V gene TRBV30, with D perhaps TRBD1 (6 bases). Germline-derived CDR1 and CDR2 are GTSNPN and SVGIG (reference sequence). With 0 bases removed from V and 2 bases from J, the gap between germline ends came to 13 bases. CDR3 length: 15 amino acids. Here the CDR3 reads CAWSVLGQGNYGYTF. The CDR3, as DNA: TGTGCCTGGAGTGTACTGGGACAAGGAAACTATGGCTACACCTTC.

The CDR3: CASSSLSPPETQYF. The CDR3 DNA sequence: TGTGCCAGCAGCTCACTCTCGCCCCCGGAGACCCAGTACTTC. V usage is TRBV7-9 and J usage is TRBJ2-5; D gene uncertain. The CDR3 is 14 residues long. Germline V lookup: CDR1 SEHNR, CDR2 FQNEAQ (reference sequence). Trimming took off 4 bases at V and 5 bases at J, with 14 bases between the two ends.

V is TRBV20-1 and J is TRBJ1-2; the match to TRBD1 covers 7 bases. V was clipped by 5 bases and J by 5 bases; unmatched bases: 14. Germline CDR1 and CDR2: DFQATT and SNEGSKA (reference sequence). This CDR3 comprises 15 residues. CDR3 region: CSAFTGEGGWYGYTF. CDR3 sequence (DNA): TGCAGTGCTTTTACAGGGGAAGGAGGGTGGTATGGCTACACCTTC.

This chain connects TRBV7-7 to TRBJ2-5; D is perhaps TRBD2 (7 bases). Germline-derived CDR1 and CDR2 are SSHAT and FNYEAQ (reference sequence). The CDR3 has 13 amino acids. Trimming cost V 5 bases and J 5 bases, with 12 bases left between them. The CDR3 spells CASSREGGETQYF. The CDR3 nucleotides read TGTGCCAGCAGCCGCGAGGGGGGGGAGACCCAGTACTTC.

This clonotype was counted ten times or more. The chain has TRBV12-3 or TRBV12-4 and TRBJ2-7; perhaps TRBD1 as D (6 bases). The V and J ends lost 5 bases and 2 bases respectively, with 13 bases between them. This CDR3 comprises 14 residues. The CDR3 DNA is TGTGCCAGCAGTCTCCAGGGGACCCCCTACGAGCAGTACTTC. Its translation: CASSLQGTPYEQYF.

The chain is built from TRBV6-5 and TRBJ2-1, with 12 nucleotides matching TRBD2. The CDR3 has 16 residues. Germline CDR1 and CDR2: MNHEY and SVGAGI. The J segment lost 9 bases and the V segment lost 6 bases, leaving 12 bases of the junction unmatched. CDR3: CASRTWLAGGPPEQFF. The CDR3 DNA is TGTGCCAGCAGAACCTGGCTAGCGGGGGGGCCTCCTGAGCAGTTCTTC.

The chain links TRBV7-9 to TRBJ1-1; 12 bases line up with TRBD1. V lost 3 bases to trimming and J lost 4 bases; unmatched junction nucleotides: 6. The CDR3 runs 16 residues. Germline V gene lookup returns CDR1 SEHNR and CDR2 FQNEAQ (reference sequence). This CDR3 is CASSFGTGGAGTEAFF. CDR3 nucleotide sequence: TGTGCCAGCAGCTTCGGGACAGGGGGCGCGGGCACTGAAGCTTTCTTT.

With regard to this clonotype: Possible read error: a much larger clone is one base away. The chain recombines TRBV29-1 with TRBJ2-4; D gene uncertain. TRBJ2-5 matches the DNA end more closely, so the J call is doubtful. Germline V gene lookup returns CDR1 SQVTM and CDR2 ANQGSEA. This CDR3 region has 11 residues. The CDR3 region is CSVEKAETQYF. Here the CDR3 DNA reads TGCAGCGTTGAAAAGGCGGAGACCCAGTACTTC.

The chain combines TRBV11-2 with TRBJ2-5; D is unclear. V lost 4 bases and J lost 3, with 9 bases in between. Germline CDR1 SGHAT, CDR2 FQNNGV. There are 13 residues in the CDR3. The CDR3 reads CASSSPSEETQYF. CDR3 DNA sequence: TGTGCCAGCAGCTCGCCTAGTGAAGAGACCCAGTACTTC.

The chain uses TRBV28 and TRBJ2-1, with TRBD2 matching 10 bases. J was trimmed by 7 bases and V by 9 bases; bases with no gene match: 9. Germline assignment: CDR1 MDHEN and CDR2 SYDVKM. The CDR3 runs to 14 residues. The DNA of the CDR3 is TGTGCCAGTGGGGGGGCTAGCGGGGGAAATGAGCAGTTCTTC. Protein sequence: CASGGASGGNEQFF.

Worth noting for this clonotype: A much more abundant neighbour one base away suggests this may be a read error. The gene calls are TRBV29-1 and TRBJ2-7; maybe TRBD1 (6 bases). TRBJ2-5 explains the end of the DNA better; the J call may be wrong. CDR1 and CDR2 from the germline V gene are SQVTM and ANQGSEA. The CDR3 contains 13 residues. Here the CDR3 DNA reads TGCAGCGCGACCAGGACAGTCAGAGAGACCCAGTACTTC. Protein product: CSATRTVRETQYF.

In this sample, this clonotype turned up a few times. The chain employs TRBV5-1 and TRBJ2-3; the D gene is possibly TRBD2 (6 bases). The CDR3 spans 14 residues. Germline CDR1 and CDR2: SGHRS and YFSETQ. The V and J ends lost 0 bases and 2 bases respectively, with 7 bases between them. Written as DNA, the CDR3 is TGCGCCAGCAGCTTGGGACTAGTCACAGATACGCAGTATTTT. Translated: CASSLGLVTDTQYF. Combining the CDR3 with reference TRBV5-1 and TRBJ2-3 gives the whole variable domain KAGVTQTPRYLIKTRGQQVTLSCSPISGHRSVSWYQQTPGQGLQFLFEYFSETQRNKGNFPGRFSGRQFSNSRSEMNVSTLELGDSALYLCASSLGLVTDTQYFGPGTRLTVL.

The chain has TRBV9 and TRBJ2-1; 7 bases are a match to TRBD1. With 4 bases clipped from V and 13 bases from J, the junction kept 17 bases outside the gene matches. CDR1 and CDR2 (germline): SGDLS, YYNGEE. This CDR3 is built from 15 residues. This CDR3 is CASSPEGQNKETQFF. DNA for the CDR3: TGTGCCAGCAGCCCAGAGGGACAGAATAAAGAGACCCAGTTCTTC. The full variable domain, in which reference TRBV9 and TRBJ2-1 provide the parts outside the CDR3, is DSGVTQTPKHLITATGQRVTLRCSPRSGDLSVYWYQQSLDQGLQFLIQYYNGEERAKGNILERFSAQQFPDLHSELNLSSLELGDSALYFCASSPEGQNKETQFFGPGTRLTVL.